The clone carrying this T cell receptor beta chain was detected a few times. Its antigen is currently unknown. The data were taken from a study of beta chain features in type 1 diabetes. About the study: In age, gender and cell yields, patients were similar to healthy donors. All samples together contributed around 98,000,000 sorted cells for examination. Study-wide points: Moderately but significantly shorter TCRB CDR3s were found in Type 1 diabetes patients in all four CD4+ subsets. It was among patients, rather than healthy donors, that naive, central memory and Treg TCRB repertoires appeared more similar. Sequencing of cDNA might inflate the share of cells that strongly express TCR.

This CDR3 spans 13 amino acids. Germline V CDR1 and CDR2: GTSNPN, SVGIG (reference sequence). V lost 3 bases, J lost 9 bases, and 7 bases stayed unmatched. The study reverse transcribed the entire isolated RNA, so it sequenced expressed TCRB transcripts. Generated by immunoSEQ multiplex PCR, the TCRdb table keeps only in-frame clones and is missing some. The data show 150,000 to 200,000 clones, around 63% seen once. This clonotype originated in a man aged 30 to 45 with type 1 diabetes. The chain links TRBV30 to TRBJ2-1; TRBD2 matches at 8 bases. Source material: naive CD4+ T cells from blood. The CDR3, as DNA: TGTGCCTGGAGGGGACTAGTGAGGCCTGAGCAGTTCTTC. Translating it yields CAWRGLVRPEQFF.